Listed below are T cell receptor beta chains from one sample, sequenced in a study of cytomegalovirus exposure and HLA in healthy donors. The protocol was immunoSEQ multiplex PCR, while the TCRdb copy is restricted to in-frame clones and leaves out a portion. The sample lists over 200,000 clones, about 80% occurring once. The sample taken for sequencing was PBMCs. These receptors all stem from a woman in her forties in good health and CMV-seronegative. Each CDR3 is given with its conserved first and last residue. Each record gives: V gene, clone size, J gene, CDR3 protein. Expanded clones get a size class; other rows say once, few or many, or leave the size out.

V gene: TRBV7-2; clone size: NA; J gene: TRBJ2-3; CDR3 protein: CASSSTTSGGPGDTQYF
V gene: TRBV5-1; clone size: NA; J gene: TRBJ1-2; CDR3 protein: CASSFPGQIYGYTF
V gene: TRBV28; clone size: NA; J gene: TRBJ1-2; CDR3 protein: CASSLSNRAYGYTF
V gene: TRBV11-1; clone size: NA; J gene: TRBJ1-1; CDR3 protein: CASSFGVGTEAFF
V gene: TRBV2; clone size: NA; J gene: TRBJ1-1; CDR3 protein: CASMASRGDTEAFF
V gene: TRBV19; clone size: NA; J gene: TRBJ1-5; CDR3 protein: CAPRSGGDQPQHF
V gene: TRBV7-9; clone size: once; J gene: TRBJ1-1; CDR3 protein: CASSLDPGQGNTEAFF
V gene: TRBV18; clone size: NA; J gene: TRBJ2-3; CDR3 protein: CASSSTETSTDTQYF
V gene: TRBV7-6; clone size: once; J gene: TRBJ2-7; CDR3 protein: CASSFDMFGTVYEQYF
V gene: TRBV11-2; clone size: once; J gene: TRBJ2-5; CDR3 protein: CASSLVLAETQYF
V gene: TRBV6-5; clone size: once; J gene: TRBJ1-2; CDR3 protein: CASRPQGNYGYTF